A selection of T cell receptor beta chains follows, all from one sample in a study of OX40 agonist ivuxolimab in advanced cancers. The assay was immunoSEQ multiplex PCR, and TCRdb's table has in-frame clones only and misses some. The repertoire includes about 25,000 clones, about 86% of them detected once, and roughly 16% sits in the top ten. This sample comprised CD4+ or CD8+ T cells sorted from blood, obtained in a trial of the OX40 agonist ivuxolimab. The receptors originated from an adult with an advanced solid tumor such as melanoma, head and neck, liver or kidney cancer. CDR3s include the opening cysteine and the closing phenylalanine or tryptophan. The order of the fields is V gene, D gene, J gene, CDR3 protein. A D gene is named only where the DNA matches it firmly.

v_gene: TRBV5-1
d_gene: -
j_gene: TRBJ2-2
CDR3aa: CASSLPGSGVNTGELFF

v_gene: TRBV4-2
d_gene: -
j_gene: TRBJ1-6
CDR3aa: CASSQDVRGGSYNSPLHF

v_gene: TRBV14
d_gene: -
j_gene: TRBJ2-7
CDR3aa: CASSQGFGGYEQYF

v_gene: TRBV30
d_gene: -
j_gene: TRBJ2-7
CDR3aa: CACNRENSYEQYF

v_gene: TRBV7-2
d_gene: -
j_gene: TRBJ2-7
CDR3aa: CASSLGSYEQYF

v_gene: TRBV6-6
d_gene: -
j_gene: TRBJ1-6
CDR3aa: CASSYRDNSPLHF

v_gene: TRBV27
d_gene: -
j_gene: TRBJ2-5
CDR3aa: CASSSRPYQETQYF

v_gene: TRBV7-9
d_gene: -
j_gene: TRBJ1-2
CDR3aa: CASSLRQSHTNYGYTF

v_gene: TRBV6-1
d_gene: TRBD2
j_gene: TRBJ2-7
CDR3aa: CASSALAAAYYEQYF

v_gene: TRBV18
d_gene: TRBD2
j_gene: TRBJ2-1
CDR3aa: CASSPDWGGSSYNEQFF

v_gene: TRBV10-3
d_gene: -
j_gene: TRBJ1-2
CDR3aa: CAISDLLGLSVQNYGYTF

v_gene: TRBV23-1
d_gene: -
j_gene: TRBJ1-2
CDR3aa: CASSGRRYHGYTF

v_gene: TRBV28
d_gene: -
j_gene: TRBJ1-4
CDR3aa: CASGGGKFPREKLFF

v_gene: TRBV9
d_gene: TRBD2
j_gene: TRBJ2-5
CDR3aa: CASSLGGLAGAYQETQYF

v_gene: TRBV4-1
d_gene: -
j_gene: TRBJ2-3
CDR3aa: CASSQVPGSTDTQYF

v_gene: TRBV28
d_gene: -
j_gene: TRBJ2-3
CDR3aa: CASTFTPGETTDTQYF

v_gene: TRBV11-2
d_gene: -
j_gene: TRBJ2-3
CDR3aa: CASTRWGGGDTQYF

v_gene: TRBV6-1
d_gene: -
j_gene: TRBJ1-5
CDR3aa: CASSEGGLSNQPQHF